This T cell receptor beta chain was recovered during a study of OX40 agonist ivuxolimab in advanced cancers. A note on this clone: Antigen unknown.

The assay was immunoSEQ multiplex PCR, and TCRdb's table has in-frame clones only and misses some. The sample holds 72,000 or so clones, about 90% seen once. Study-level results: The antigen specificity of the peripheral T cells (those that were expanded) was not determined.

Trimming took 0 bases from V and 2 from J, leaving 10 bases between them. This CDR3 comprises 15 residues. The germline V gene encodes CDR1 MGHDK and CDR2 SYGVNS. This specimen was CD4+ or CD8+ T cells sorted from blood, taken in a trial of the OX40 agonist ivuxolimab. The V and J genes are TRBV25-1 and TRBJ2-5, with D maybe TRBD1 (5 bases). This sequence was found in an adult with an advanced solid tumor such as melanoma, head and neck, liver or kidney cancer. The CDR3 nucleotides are TGTGCCAGCAGTGAATACCGAGACAGACAAGAGACCCAGTACTTC. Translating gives CASSEYRDRQETQYF.